This entry lists 24 T cell receptor beta chains sequenced from one sample in a study of cytomegalovirus exposure and HLA in healthy donors. The protocol was immunoSEQ multiplex PCR, while the TCRdb copy is restricted to in-frame clones and leaves out a portion. The data hold about 150,000 clones, with about 86% observed a single time. Source material: PBMCs. These receptors all stem from a man between 18 and 35 years old in good health and CMV-seropositive.

This chain's CDR3 is CASSLGLVDTGELFF. The CDR3 nucleotides read TGTGCCAGCAGCCTGGGACTAGTCGACACCGGGGAGCTGTTTTTT. The chain recombines TRBV4-2 with TRBJ2-2; 8 nucleotides align to TRBD2. The germline V gene encodes CDR1 LGHNA and CDR2 YNFKEQ. This CDR3 region has 15 residues. V dropped 4 bases and J dropped 3; count of bases not matched to a gene: 4.

The chain uses TRBV25-1 and TRBJ1-1, with D hard to call. V lost 7 bases to trimming and J lost 7 bases, with 13 bases between them. The CDR3 covers 12 residues. Germline loops: CDR1 MGHDK, CDR2 SYGVNS. This CDR3 is CASIGRGYEAFF. CDR3 DNA sequence: TGTGCCAGCATCGGTAGAGGGTATGAAGCTTTCTTT. The full variable domain, completed using reference TRBV25-1 and TRBJ1-1, is EADIYQTPRYLVIGTGKKITLECSQTMGHDKMYWYQQDPGMELHLIHYSYGVNSTEKGDLSSESTVSRIRTEHFPLTLESARPSHTSQYLCASIGRGYEAFFGQGTRLTVV.

CDR3 nucleotide sequence: TGTGCCAGTAGTTCCCTCAGGAGGGCTAGCGGTTACGAGCAGTACTTC. Protein sequence: CASSSLRRASGYEQYF. This rearrangement joins TRBV19 to TRBJ2-7, with 7 bases lining up with TRBD2. This CDR3 comprises 16 residues. V lost 5 bases, J lost 4 bases, and 14 bases stayed unmatched. Germline assignment: CDR1 LNHDA and CDR2 SQIVND (reference sequence).

The chain carries TRBV7-2 and TRBJ2-2; 7 bases agree with TRBD1. The CDR3 is 18 residues long. With 1 base clipped from V and 1 base from J, the junction kept 9 bases outside the gene matches. Germline lookup yields CDR1 SGHTA and CDR2 FQGNSA. CDR3 amino acids: CASSLVGRGLENTGELFF. In nucleotides, the CDR3 is TGTGCCAGCAGCTTAGTGGGAAGGGGGCTAGAGAACACCGGGGAGCTGTTTTTT.

The chain uses TRBV27 and TRBJ2-7, with D unresolved. CDR3 size: 14 residues. The ends were cut back, 2 bases at V and 3 bases at J, with 11 bases in the middle. The V gene's germline CDR1 is MNHEY and CDR2 SMNVEV (reference sequence). The CDR3, as DNA: TGTGCCAGCAGTTTACTTCTAGGTCACTACGAGCAGTACTTC. It codes for CASSLLLGHYEQYF.

This clone was seen a single time. The sample contains more than one DNA sequence encoding this CDR3. This chain joins TRBV5-4 and TRBJ1-2; 8 bases fit TRBD1. V gave up 4 bases and J gave up 4 bases; unmatched junction bases: 6. CDR3 length: 14 residues. Germline-derived CDR1 and CDR2 are SGHNT and YYREEE (reference sequence). For the CDR3, the DNA is TGTGCCAGCAGCCCAGGACAGGGCGGCTATGGCTACACCTTC. Translated: CASSPGQGGYGYTF.

The V call is TRBV7-8, the J call TRBJ1-2, with D possibly TRBD1 on 5 matching bases. V gave up 3 bases and J gave up 4 bases, with 12 bases separating them. This CDR3 spans 14 amino acids. CDR1 and CDR2 from the germline V gene are SGHVS and FQNEAQ. CDR3: CASSFFGGTYGYTF. CDR3 DNA sequence: TGTGCCAGCAGCTTTTTTGGGGGGACCTATGGCTACACCTTC.

This sequence joins TRBV27 and TRBJ1-5; the D gene is possibly TRBD1 (6 bases). Trimming cost V 5 bases and J 2 bases, with 16 bases left between them. Germline lookup yields CDR1 MNHEY and CDR2 SMNVEV (reference sequence). The CDR3 consists of 16 residues. As DNA, the CDR3 is TGTGCCAGCAGTCCTTACACAGGGCGGGGCAATCAGCCCCAGCATTTT. Residues: CASSPYTGRGNQPQHF.

V is TRBV6-1 and J is TRBJ1-2, with 8 nucleotides matching TRBD1. The CDR3 runs 15 residues. Germline V CDR1 and CDR2: MNHNS, SASEGT. J lost 3 bases, V lost 4 bases, and 7 bases had no gene match. CDR3 protein: CASSVSGGEYYGYTF. The DNA for the CDR3 is TGTGCCAGCAGTGTCTCAGGGGGCGAATACTATGGCTACACCTTC.

The chain links TRBV6-1 to TRBJ2-7; 8 nucleotides align to TRBD2. There are 14 residues in the CDR3. V was pared by 2 bases and J by 6 bases, with 6 bases of the junction left unmatched. Germline CDR1 reads MNHNS; CDR2 reads SASEGT. CDR3 DNA: TGTGCCAGCAGTGAAAGGCGGGGGGAGGGCGAGCAGTACTTC. The encoded protein is CASSERRGEGEQYF.

This chain joins TRBV7-3 and TRBJ2-1; perhaps TRBD2 as D (6 bases). V shed 5 bases and J shed 4 bases, with 9 bases lying between them. The CDR3 is made up of 13 amino acids. Germline CDR1 and CDR2: SGHTA and FQGTGA. CDR3 sequence (DNA): TGTGCCAGCAGCCCTGGGACTTACAATGAGCAGTTCTTC. Translated, it gives CASSPGTYNEQFF.

The CDR3: CASSGGGRQPQHF. CDR3 DNA: TGTGCCAGCAGCGGGGGGGGGAGACAGCCCCAGCATTTT. The J gene is TRBJ1-5, the V gene TRBV7-9; D is perhaps TRBD1 (5 bases). Germline V lookup: CDR1 SEHNR, CDR2 FQNEAQ (reference sequence). CDR3 length: 13 residues. Trimming removed 5 bases at V and 7 bases at J, with 12 bases between.

The chain couples TRBV5-4 to TRBJ2-7, with D possibly matching TRBD2 (6 bases). V shed 4 bases and J shed 2 bases, with 16 bases lying between them. This CDR3 is 15 amino acids long. The germline gives CDR1 SGHNT, CDR2 YYREEE (reference sequence). The CDR3 coding sequence is TGTGCCAGCAGCCATTACCTAGCGTCAACCTACGAGCAGTACTTC. Translating it yields CASSHYLASTYEQYF.

The rearrangement uses TRBV5-4 and TRBJ1-3; 11 bases line up with TRBD1. V lost 4 bases and J lost 0; bases outside the gene matches: 3. Per germline, CDR1 SGHNT and CDR2 YYREEE (reference sequence). This CDR3 comprises 16 residues. The DNA of the CDR3 is TGTGCCAGCAGCGGACAGGGGGCCCCCTCTGGAAACACCATATATTTT. Its protein is CASSGQGAPSGNTIYF.

This clone has more than one count but fewer than ten. V and J are TRBV4-3 and TRBJ1-2; 9 positions match TRBD1. Looked up from germline, CDR1 is LGHNA and CDR2 is YSLEER. J was trimmed by 5 bases and V by 5 bases; bases with no gene match: 6. The CDR3 has 14 amino acids. CDR3 loop: CASSAGQGEYGYTF. CDR3 coding DNA: TGCGCCAGCAGCGCGGGACAGGGTGAATATGGCTACACCTTC.

V gene TRBV2 combines with J gene TRBJ1-5, with TRBD1 as a possible D gene (5 bases). From germline, CDR1 is SNHLY and CDR2 FYNNEI. V was shortened by 5 bases and J by 9 bases, with 17 bases between the two germline ends. The CDR3 has 14 residues. The CDR3 sequence: CASSYGQAAGPQHF. CDR3 in DNA: TGTGCCAGCAGTTACGGACAAGCAGCTGGGCCCCAGCATTTT.

The V call is TRBV2, the J call TRBJ1-6; no firm D call. The CDR3 runs 16 residues. The V and J ends lost 9 bases and 3 bases respectively, with 18 bases between them. Germline CDR1 is SNHLY and CDR2 is FYNNEI. CDR3 sequence: CARRLGGSFYNSPLHF. The DNA of the CDR3 is TGTGCCAGACGTCTTGGAGGATCATTCTATAATTCACCCCTCCACTTT.

The chain has TRBV14 and TRBJ2-7; TRBD1 matches 8 bases. Looked up from germline, CDR1 is SGHDN and CDR2 is FVKESK. Trimming removed 0 bases from V and 0 bases from J; junction bases left unmatched: 4. The CDR3 runs to 16 residues. CDR3 DNA sequence: TGTGCCAGCAGCCAAGATCTAGGACAGGGCTCCTACGAGCAGTACTTC. Residues: CASSQDLGQGSYEQYF.

CDR3 loop: CASSFGGRRFGTDTQYF. The CDR3, as DNA: TGTGCCAGCAGCTTCGGGGGAAGACGGTTCGGCACAGATACGCAGTATTTT. The J gene is TRBJ2-3, the V gene TRBV5-6; a weak D match, TRBD2 (6 bases). The CDR3 sequence is 17 residues long. Trimming pared 2 bases from V and 1 base from J, leaving 17 bases between. Germline CDR1 is SGHDT and CDR2 is YYEEEE.

The J gene is TRBJ2-1, the V gene TRBV11-3, with D possibly being TRBD1 (7 bases). This CDR3 is built from 17 residues. V was clipped by 1 base and J by 5 bases, with 18 bases between them. Germline CDR1 and CDR2: SGHNT and YENEEA. CDR3 bases: TGTGCCAGCAGCTTAGCGGCAGGGGGGAGTGTTAACAATGAGCAGTTCTTC. The encoded protein is CASSLAAGGSVNNEQFF.

In nucleotides, the CDR3 is TGTGCCAGCAGGGGCCCCGCGGGTTCACCCCTCCACTTT. This codes for CASRGPAGSPLHF. The V and J genes are TRBV7-9 and TRBJ1-6; D is uncertain. CDR1 and CDR2 from the germline V gene are SEHNR and FQNEAQ (reference sequence). The CDR3 runs 13 residues. The germline V and J ends were trimmed by 6 bases and 9 bases, with 12 bases remaining between them.

This chain joins TRBV19 and TRBJ1-5, with D perhaps TRBD1 (5 bases). V was trimmed by 2 bases and J by 5 bases, leaving 10 bases between them. The CDR3 runs to 14 residues. Germline CDR1 and CDR2: LNHDA and SQIVND (reference sequence). CDR3 amino acids: CASSISAGHQPQHF. As DNA, the CDR3 is TGTGCCAGTAGTATATCCGCAGGGCATCAGCCCCAGCATTTT.

This clone was recorded only once. This chain links TRBV14 with TRBJ2-7; D ambiguous. In germline, CDR1 is SGHDN, CDR2 FVKESK. The CDR3 runs 12 residues. V gave up 2 bases and J gave up 6 bases, with 8 bases separating them. CDR3 sequence (DNA): TGTGCCAGCAGCCAATTCAGGTCCGAGCAGTACTTC. This gives the protein CASSQFRSEQYF.

The V call is TRBV27, the J call TRBJ1-2, with 7 nucleotides matching TRBD1. CDR3 length: 15 amino acids. Germline assignment: CDR1 MNHEY and CDR2 SMNVEV (reference sequence). Unmatched junction bases numbered 10, after V lost 4 bases and J lost 5 bases. The CDR3 spells CASSYRQGGLYGYTF. The DNA of the CDR3 is TGTGCCAGCAGTTACCGACAGGGAGGTCTTTATGGCTACACCTTC.